The clone carrying this T cell receptor (beta chain) was seen more than once but under ten times. This sample was included in a study of blood T cells in healthy people across ages. CDR1 DFQATT and CDR2 SNEGSKA come from the germline V gene (reference sequence). This CDR3 has 13 residues. V shed 6 bases and J shed 0 bases, with 12 bases lying between them. A sample-barcoded 5' primer and a J-beta primer mix were used in a second PCR of roughly 7 to 11 cycles. From the 5' RACE reads, TCRdb called clonotypes with MiXCR, one entry per CDR3 protein. The sample lists over 1.5 million distinct CDR3 sequences, 40% to 55% occurring once.

The chain joins TRBV20-1 to TRBJ2-7; D perhaps matches TRBD1 (5 bases). The sample taken for sequencing was blood. This TCR came from a woman aged 40 to 49 in good health. Here the CDR3 reads CSARQLSSYEQYF. In DNA form, the CDR3 reads TGCAGTGCAAGACAGTTAAGCTCCTACGAGCAGTACTTC.